This T cell receptor (beta chain) was captured by sequencing in a study of T cell repertoires in cytomegalovirus infection. Across the whole study: Public TCR beta signatures marked donors with CMV infection and the matching HLA.

The germline CDR1 and CDR2 sequences are SGHTA and FQGNSA. The CDR3 contains 15 residues. Between the trimmed V and J ends, which lost 0 bases and 7 bases, there was a span of 15 bases. TCRdb reprocessed the reads with MiXCR, giving one entry per CDR3 protein. The top ten clones hold roughly 13% of a sample with about 490,000 distinct CDR3 sequences, about 25% of them seen once. The table lists this clonotype with many counts. Its antigen is not identified. Findings and caveats of the study: There were carriers of CMV plus the relevant HLA, and cumulative public TCR beta family frequency identified them. Predominance within the ex vivo response was attributable to HLA-C-restricted CMV-specific TCR beta clonotypes.

The sequenced material came from PBMCs. The receptor was derived from a human donor in good health (CMV status not recorded). Some clones in this sample may be carry-over from other donors' samples. The chain employs TRBV7-2 and TRBJ2-5, with D perhaps matching TRBD1 or TRBD2 (5 bases each). The CDR3 spells CASSLASIMGVTQYF. The CDR3 nucleotides are TGTGCCAGCAGCTTAGCTTCTATAATGGGGGTGACCCAGTACTTC.